This T cell receptor beta chain was captured by sequencing in a study of early stage breast cancer tumors. Background on the study: Average read coverage per sample was 9 to 10-fold. General study points: Comparing each tissue with blood distinguished tumor from normal in most of the 16 patients. Compared with adjacent normal breast, tumors showed approximately 2.5-fold denser, more clonal T cells. Most shared enriched TCRB sequences were commonly generated ones.

Germline CDR1 SGHTS, CDR2 YDEGEE. Trimming stripped 5 bases from V and 4 bases from J, with 10 bases between. The CDR3 consists of 13 residues. This table comes from immunoSEQ multiplex PCR, and its TCRdb copy is limited to in-frame clones, with some not included. The sample has just over 70,000 clones, 70% to 85% seen once; the top ten hold 3.5%. Note on this clone: As yet, its antigen is unknown.

Source material: blood. This chain connects TRBV5-8 to TRBJ1-5; D not certain. This receptor was identified in a person aged 60 to 70 with breast cancer. CDR3: CASRKTANQPQHF. In nucleotides, the CDR3 is TGTGCCAGCAGAAAGACGGCGAATCAGCCCCAGCATTTT.